The source of this T cell receptor beta chain is a study of blood T cell repertoires in COVID-19. CDR3 length: 16 residues. V gave up 6 bases and J gave up 0 bases; unmatched junction bases: 9. Germline CDR1 reads LGHNA; CDR2 reads YSLEER. Allocation to cohorts depended on clinical history reported by the participants. Sequenced by immunoSEQ multiplex PCR; TCRdb stores in-frame clones only, minus some. The sample carries approximately 450,000 clones, 87% recorded once. This receptor was obtained from a woman younger than 30 with acute COVID-19. Material: PBMCs or T cells enriched from blood (not recorded which). The V call is TRBV4-3, the J call TRBJ2-3, with 7 nucleotides matching TRBD1. The CDR3 sequence: CASRKQGERSTDTQYF. As DNA, the CDR3 is TGCGCCAGCAGAAAGCAGGGGGAGCGTAGCACAGATACGCAGTATTTT.